The T cell receptor beta chain described here comes from a study of blood T cell repertoires in COVID-19. Study information: The United States, Italy and Spain provided the acute and convalescent COVID-19 samples. From T cells, B-cell-depleted T cells, or PBMCs came the material, which was cDNA or gDNA.

One Seattle source followed patients from active infection through their disease course. Source study methods: Amplification with reference gene primers provided the estimates of nucleated cell counts. Sequencing used immunoSEQ multiplex PCR; TCRdb keeps in-frame clones, though not all of them. The DNA was the basis for D and trimming; V, J and clone size are from that table. The table records tens of thousands of clones, about four fifths of them present only once. Germline V CDR1 and CDR2: SQVTM, ANQGSEA. The V end lost 7 bases, the J end lost 0 bases, and 11 bases lay between the germline ends. The length of the CDR3 is 13 residues.

The clonotype originates from a man aged 65 to 79 with COVID-19, enrolled during active disease. The chain is built from TRBV29-1 and TRBJ2-3, with D perhaps matching TRBD1 (5 bases). The sequenced sample was peripheral blood. The CDR3 here is CSARQLSTDTQYF. CDR3 DNA sequence: TGCAGCGCCCGACAGTTAAGCACAGATACGCAGTATTTT.